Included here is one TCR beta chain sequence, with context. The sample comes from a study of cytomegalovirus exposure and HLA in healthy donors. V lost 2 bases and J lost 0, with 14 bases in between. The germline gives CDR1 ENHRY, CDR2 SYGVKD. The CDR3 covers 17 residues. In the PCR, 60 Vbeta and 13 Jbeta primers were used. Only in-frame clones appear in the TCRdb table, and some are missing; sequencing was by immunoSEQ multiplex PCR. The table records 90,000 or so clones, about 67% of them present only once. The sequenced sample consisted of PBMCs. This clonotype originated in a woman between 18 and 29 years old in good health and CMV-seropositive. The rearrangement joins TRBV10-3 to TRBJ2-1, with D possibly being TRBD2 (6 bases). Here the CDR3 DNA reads TGTGCCATCAGTGAGAATCTGGGGGGTAGCTCCTACAATGAGCAGTTCTTC. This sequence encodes CAISENLGGSSYNEQFF.